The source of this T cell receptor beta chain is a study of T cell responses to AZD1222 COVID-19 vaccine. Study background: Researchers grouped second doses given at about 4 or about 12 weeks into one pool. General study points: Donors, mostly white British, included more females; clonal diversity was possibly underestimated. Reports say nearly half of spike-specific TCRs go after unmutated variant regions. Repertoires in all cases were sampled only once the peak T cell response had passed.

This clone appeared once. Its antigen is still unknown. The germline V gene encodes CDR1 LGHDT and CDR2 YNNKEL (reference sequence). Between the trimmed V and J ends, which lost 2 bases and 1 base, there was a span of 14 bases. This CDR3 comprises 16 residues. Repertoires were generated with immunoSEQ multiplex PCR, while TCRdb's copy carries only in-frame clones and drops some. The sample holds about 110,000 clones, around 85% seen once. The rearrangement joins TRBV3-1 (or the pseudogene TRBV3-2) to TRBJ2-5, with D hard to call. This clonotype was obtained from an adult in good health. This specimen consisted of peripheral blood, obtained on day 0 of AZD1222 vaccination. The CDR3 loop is CASSQRRLGLQETQYF. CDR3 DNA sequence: TGTGCCAGCAGCCAAAGGCGGTTGGGCCTCCAAGAGACCCAGTACTTC.